A selection of T cell receptor beta chains follows, all from one sample in a study of cytomegalovirus exposure and HLA in healthy donors. Sequenced by immunoSEQ multiplex PCR; TCRdb stores in-frame clones only, minus some. The sample holds 75,000 to 95,000 clones, 70% to 90% seen once. The sequencing sample was made of PBMCs. Receptors were obtained from a woman aged 18-30 years in good health and CMV-seropositive. CDR3s include the opening cysteine and the closing phenylalanine or tryptophan. D genes are given only for firm matches. Part of the rows lack a size; the others show once, few, many or a class for expanded clones.

DNA	CDR3	V	D	J	size
TGTGCCATCAGTGGTCCAGTCACAGCCAGGGGGACTGAAGCTTTCTTT	CAISGPVTARGTEAFF	TRBV10-3	TRBD1	TRBJ1-1	few
TGTGCCAGCAGTGACGGGAGGCTTCCCTTTGAGCAGTACTTC	CASSDGRLPFEQYF	TRBV2	TRBD2	TRBJ2-7	-
TGTGCCAGCAGCTTTGCGACAGGAGTCTACAATGAGCAGTTCTTC	CASSFATGVYNEQFF	TRBV7-9	-	TRBJ2-1	-
TGCGCCAGCAGCTCAGGGGGGAGGTACTATGGCTACACCTTC	CASSSGGRYYGYTF	TRBV5-1	TRBD1	TRBJ1-2	-
TGTGCCAGCAGTTCCCGAGGCACCGGGGAGCTGTTTTTT	CASSSRGTGELFF	TRBV28	-	TRBJ2-2	once
TGCGCCAGCGCTTTACAGGACACAGATACGCAGTATTTT	CASALQDTDTQYF	TRBV5-1	-	TRBJ2-3	few
TGCAGCGTGGAACAGGGTCCCACTGAAGCTTTCTTT	CSVEQGPTEAFF	TRBV29-1	-	TRBJ1-1	few
TGTGCTAGCAGCTTCGGACTAGCGGGGAGGGATACGCAGTATTTT	CASSFGLAGRDTQYF	TRBV7-7	TRBD2	TRBJ2-3	-
TGCGCCAGCAGCTTCGCTCGAGGGTACCAAGAGACCCAGTACTTC	CASSFARGYQETQYF	TRBV5-1	-	TRBJ2-5	-
TGTGCCAGTGAGCCAGGGGCTTCCTATGGCTACACCTTC	CASEPGASYGYTF	TRBV19	-	TRBJ1-2	-
TGTGCCAGTGCTTTCTCCCCCCGGGACAGTTTCTACGAGCAGTACTTC	CASAFSPRDSFYEQYF	TRBV27	TRBD1	TRBJ2-7	-
TGCGCCAGCAGCTCGGGACAGGGAAATATCCAAGAGACCCAGTACTTC	CASSSGQGNIQETQYF	TRBV5-1	TRBD1	TRBJ2-5	-
TGCGCCAGCAGCCAACTACTAGCGGGGGAGGAGCAGTTCTTC	CASSQLLAGEEQFF	TRBV4-1	TRBD2	TRBJ2-1	once
TGTGCCGGGCGATTCCGAACCGGGGACACCGGGGAGCTGTTTTTT	CAGRFRTGDTGELFF	TRBV30	-	TRBJ2-2	many
TGTGCCAGCAGGGATTGGACAGGTGAAGCTTTCTTT	CASRDWTGEAFF	TRBV2	TRBD1	TRBJ1-1	-
TGTGCCAGCTGGATAGGGACAGGCCAAGAGACCCAGTACTTC	CASWIGTGQETQYF	TRBV11-1	TRBD1	TRBJ2-5	few
TGTGCCAGCAGGGCCGACAGGGGACCGACAGATACGCAGTATTTT	CASRADRGPTDTQYF	TRBV6-5	TRBD1	TRBJ2-3	-
TGTGCCAGCAGAAACAGGGCTCCGAGCACTGAAGCTTTCTTT	CASRNRAPSTEAFF	TRBV5-6	-	TRBJ1-1	-
TGCAGTGCTTTCCTCTATGGTGGCTACACCTTC	CSAFLYGGYTF	TRBV20-1	-	TRBJ1-2	-
TGCGCCAGCAGTGAAATTGGACACCCAAGGGCTGAAGCTTTCTTT	CASSEIGHPRAEAFF	TRBV10-1	-	TRBJ1-1	-
TGTGCCAGCAGTTCGAGGACAGGGAGTACCGGGGAGCTGTTTTTT	CASSSRTGSTGELFF	TRBV27	TRBD1	TRBJ2-2	-
TGTGCCAGCCGGGAGGGGGTCTTCTATGGCTACACCTTC	CASREGVFYGYTF	TRBV6-5	-	TRBJ1-2	-
TGTGCCAGCAGCTTAAACGAAGGGGTGGGGCGAAAACTGTTTTTT	CASSLNEGVGRKLFF	TRBV7-6	-	TRBJ1-4	-
TGTGCCAGCAGCTTGGGCACCTTGGACAGCACTGAAGCTTTCTTT	CASSLGTLDSTEAFF	TRBV5-4	-	TRBJ1-1	-
TGTGCCAGCAGTTCACCCCAGGGGGCGCCTGGAAAACTGTTTTTT	CASSSPQGAPGKLFF	TRBV28	TRBD1	TRBJ1-4	-
TGCAGCGTTGAAGATCGTGAACAGGGGGGCACCGGGGAGCTGTTTTTT	CSVEDREQGGTGELFF	TRBV29-1	TRBD1	TRBJ2-2	-
TGTGCCAGCAGCTTCTTAGCGGGAGAAGGAGATACGCAGTATTTT	CASSFLAGEGDTQYF	TRBV7-9	TRBD2	TRBJ2-3	-
TGTGCCAGCAGCCAATTACAGGGTAACACAGATACGCAGTATTTT	CASSQLQGNTDTQYF	TRBV4-2	-	TRBJ2-3	once
TGCAGCGTAGGTCCAGGAGGGAGCTACGAGCAGTACTTC	CSVGPGGSYEQYF	TRBV29-1	-	TRBJ2-7	once